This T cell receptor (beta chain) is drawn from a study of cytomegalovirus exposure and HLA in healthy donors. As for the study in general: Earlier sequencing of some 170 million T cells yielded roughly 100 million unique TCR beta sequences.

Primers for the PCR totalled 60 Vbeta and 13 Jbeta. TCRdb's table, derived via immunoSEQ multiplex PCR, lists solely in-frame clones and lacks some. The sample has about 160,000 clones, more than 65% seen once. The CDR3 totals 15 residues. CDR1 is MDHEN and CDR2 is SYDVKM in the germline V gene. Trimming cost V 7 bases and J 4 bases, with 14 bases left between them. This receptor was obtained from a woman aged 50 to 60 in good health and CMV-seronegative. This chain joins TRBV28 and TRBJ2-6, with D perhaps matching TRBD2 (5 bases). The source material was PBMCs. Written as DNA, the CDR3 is TGTGCCAGCAACATCAGCGGTGGGGGGGCCAACGTCCTGACTTTC. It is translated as CASNISGGGANVLTF.